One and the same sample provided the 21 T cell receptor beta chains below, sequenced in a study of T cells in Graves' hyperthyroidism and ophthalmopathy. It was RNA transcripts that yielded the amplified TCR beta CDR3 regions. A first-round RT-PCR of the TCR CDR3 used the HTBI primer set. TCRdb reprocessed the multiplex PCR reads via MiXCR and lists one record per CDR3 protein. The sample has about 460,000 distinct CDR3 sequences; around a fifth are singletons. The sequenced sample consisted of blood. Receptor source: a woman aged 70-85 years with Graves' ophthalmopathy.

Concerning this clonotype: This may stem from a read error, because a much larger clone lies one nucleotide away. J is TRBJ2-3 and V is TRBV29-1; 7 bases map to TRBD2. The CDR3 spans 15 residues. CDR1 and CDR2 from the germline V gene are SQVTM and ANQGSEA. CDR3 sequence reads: CSVELPGGSTDTRYF. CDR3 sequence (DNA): TGCAGCGTTGAACTGCCCGGGGGGAGCACAGATACGCGGTATTTT.

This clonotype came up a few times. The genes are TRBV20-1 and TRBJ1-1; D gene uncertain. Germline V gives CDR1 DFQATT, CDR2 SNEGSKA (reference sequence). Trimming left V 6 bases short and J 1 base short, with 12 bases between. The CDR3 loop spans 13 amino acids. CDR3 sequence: CSARGQTNTEAFF. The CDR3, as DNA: TGCAGTGCCCGAGGGCAGACGAACACTGAAGCTTTCTTT.

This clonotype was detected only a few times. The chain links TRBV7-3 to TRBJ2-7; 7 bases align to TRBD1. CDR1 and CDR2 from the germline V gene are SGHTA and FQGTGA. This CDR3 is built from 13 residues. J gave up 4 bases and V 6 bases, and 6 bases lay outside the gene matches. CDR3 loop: CASSAAQGYEQYF. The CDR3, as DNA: TGTGCCAGCAGTGCAGCACAGGGGTACGAGCAGTACTTC.

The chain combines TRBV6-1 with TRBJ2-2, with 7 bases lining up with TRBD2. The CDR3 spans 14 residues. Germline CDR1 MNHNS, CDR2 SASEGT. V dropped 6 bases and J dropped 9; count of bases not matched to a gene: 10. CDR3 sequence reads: CASRGGSPTRELFF. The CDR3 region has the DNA TGTGCCAGCAGGGGGGGGAGTCCTACGAGGGAGCTGTTTTTT.

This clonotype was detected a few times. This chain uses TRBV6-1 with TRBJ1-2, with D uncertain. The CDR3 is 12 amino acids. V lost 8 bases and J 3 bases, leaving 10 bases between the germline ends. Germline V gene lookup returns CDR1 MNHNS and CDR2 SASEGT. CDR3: CASRASYYGYTF. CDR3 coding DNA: TGTGCCAGCCGCGCAAGCTACTATGGCTACACCTTC.

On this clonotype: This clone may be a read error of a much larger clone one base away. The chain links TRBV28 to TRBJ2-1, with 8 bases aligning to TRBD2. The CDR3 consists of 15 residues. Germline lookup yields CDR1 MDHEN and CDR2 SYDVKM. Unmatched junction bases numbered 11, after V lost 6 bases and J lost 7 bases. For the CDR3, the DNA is TGTGCCAGCAGCCCCACCGGGACTAGGGCGAATGAGCAGTTCTTC. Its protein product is CASSPTGTRANEQFF.

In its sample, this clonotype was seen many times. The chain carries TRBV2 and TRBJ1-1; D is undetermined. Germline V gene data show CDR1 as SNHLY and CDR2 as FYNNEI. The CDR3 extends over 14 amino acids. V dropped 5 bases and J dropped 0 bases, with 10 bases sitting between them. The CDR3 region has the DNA TGTGCCAGCAGTACCCTCAGTATGAACACTGAAGCTTTCTTT. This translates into CASSTLSMNTEAFF.

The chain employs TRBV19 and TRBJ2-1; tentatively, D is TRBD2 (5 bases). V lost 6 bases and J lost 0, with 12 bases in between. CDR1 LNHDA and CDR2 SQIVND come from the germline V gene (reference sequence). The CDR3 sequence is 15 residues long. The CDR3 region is CASSPGMFSYNEQFF. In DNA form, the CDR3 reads TGTGCCAGTAGCCCCGGGATGTTCTCCTACAATGAGCAGTTCTTC.

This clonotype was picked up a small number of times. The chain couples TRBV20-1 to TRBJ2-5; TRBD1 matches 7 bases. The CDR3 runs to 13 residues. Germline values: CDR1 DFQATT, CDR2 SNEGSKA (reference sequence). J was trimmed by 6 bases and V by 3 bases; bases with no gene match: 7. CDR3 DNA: TGCAGTGCTAGGACAGGGAGTCTGAAGACCCAGTACTTC. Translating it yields CSARTGSLKTQYF.

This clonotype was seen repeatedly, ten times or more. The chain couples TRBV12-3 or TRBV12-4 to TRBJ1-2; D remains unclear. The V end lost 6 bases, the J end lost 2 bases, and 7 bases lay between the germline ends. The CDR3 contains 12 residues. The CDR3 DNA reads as TGTGCCAGCAGGGGAAGGAACTATGGCTACACCTTC. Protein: CASRGRNYGYTF.

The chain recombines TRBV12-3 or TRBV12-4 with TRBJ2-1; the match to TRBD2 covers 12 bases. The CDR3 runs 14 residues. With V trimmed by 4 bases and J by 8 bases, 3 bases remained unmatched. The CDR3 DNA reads TGTGCCAGCAGTTCTGGACTAGCGGGACATGAGCAGTTCTTC. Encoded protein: CASSSGLAGHEQFF.

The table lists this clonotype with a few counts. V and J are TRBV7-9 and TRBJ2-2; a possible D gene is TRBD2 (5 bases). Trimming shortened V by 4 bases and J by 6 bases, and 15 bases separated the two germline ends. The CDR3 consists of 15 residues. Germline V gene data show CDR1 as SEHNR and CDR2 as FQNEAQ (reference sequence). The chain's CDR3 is CASSSTRTLSGELFF. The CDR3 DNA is TGTGCCAGCAGCTCCACTAGGACTCTCTCCGGGGAGCTGTTTTTT.

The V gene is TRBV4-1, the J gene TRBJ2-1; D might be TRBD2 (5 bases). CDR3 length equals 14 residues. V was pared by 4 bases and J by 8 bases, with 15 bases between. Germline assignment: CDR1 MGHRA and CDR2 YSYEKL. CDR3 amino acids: CASSRRLALDEQFF. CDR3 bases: TGCGCCAGCAGCCGGAGGCTAGCCCTCGATGAGCAGTTCTTC.

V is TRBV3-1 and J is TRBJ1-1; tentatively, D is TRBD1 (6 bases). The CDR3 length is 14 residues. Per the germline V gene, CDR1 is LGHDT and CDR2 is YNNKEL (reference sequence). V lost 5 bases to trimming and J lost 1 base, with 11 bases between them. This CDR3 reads CASSEGGGNTEAFF. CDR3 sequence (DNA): TGTGCCAGCAGCGAAGGGGGGGGGAACACTGAAGCTTTCTTT.

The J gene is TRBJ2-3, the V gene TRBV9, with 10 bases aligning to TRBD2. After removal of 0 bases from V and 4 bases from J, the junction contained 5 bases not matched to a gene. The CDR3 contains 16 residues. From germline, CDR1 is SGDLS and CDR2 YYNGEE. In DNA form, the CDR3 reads TGTGCCAGCAGCGTAGGTAGCGGGAGGTTGCCAGATACGCAGTATTTT. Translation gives CASSVGSGRLPDTQYF.

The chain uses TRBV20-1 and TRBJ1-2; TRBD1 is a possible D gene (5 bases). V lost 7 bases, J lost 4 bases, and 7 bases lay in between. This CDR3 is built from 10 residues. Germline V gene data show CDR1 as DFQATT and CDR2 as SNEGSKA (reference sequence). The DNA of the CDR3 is TGCAGTGTGACAGCCTATGGCTACACCTTC. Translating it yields CSVTAYGYTF.

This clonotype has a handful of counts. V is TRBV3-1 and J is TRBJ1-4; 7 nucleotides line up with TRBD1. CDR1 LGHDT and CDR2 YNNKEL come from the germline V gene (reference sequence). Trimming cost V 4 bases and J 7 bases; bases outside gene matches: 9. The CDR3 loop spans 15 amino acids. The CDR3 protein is CASSLKTGMGEKLFF. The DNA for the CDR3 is TGTGCCAGCAGCCTTAAGACAGGGATGGGTGAAAAACTGTTTTTT.

The CDR3 nucleotides read TGTGCCAGCAGTTCCCCCGGACTAGCCTTGACAAACGAGCAGTTCTTC. The encoded protein is CASSSPGLALTNEQFF. The chain is built from TRBV12-3 or TRBV12-4 and TRBJ2-1; 8 bases line up with TRBD2. With V trimmed by 4 bases and J by 10 bases, 15 bases remained unmatched. The CDR3 runs 16 residues.

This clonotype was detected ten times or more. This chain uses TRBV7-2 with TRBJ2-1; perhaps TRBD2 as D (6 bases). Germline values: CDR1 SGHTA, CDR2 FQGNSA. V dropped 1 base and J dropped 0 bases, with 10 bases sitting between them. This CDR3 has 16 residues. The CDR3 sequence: CASSLEGLNSYNEQFF. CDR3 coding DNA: TGTGCCAGCAGCTTAGAGGGACTCAACTCCTACAATGAGCAGTTCTTC.

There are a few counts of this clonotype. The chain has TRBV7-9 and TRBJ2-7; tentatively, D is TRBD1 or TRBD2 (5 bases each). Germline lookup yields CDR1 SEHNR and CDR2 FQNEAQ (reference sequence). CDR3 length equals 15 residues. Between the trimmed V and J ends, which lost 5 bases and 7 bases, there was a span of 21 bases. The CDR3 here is CASSPTSGTRGEQYF. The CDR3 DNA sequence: TGTGCCAGCAGCCCAACCTCAGGGACCCGAGGGGAGCAGTACTTC.

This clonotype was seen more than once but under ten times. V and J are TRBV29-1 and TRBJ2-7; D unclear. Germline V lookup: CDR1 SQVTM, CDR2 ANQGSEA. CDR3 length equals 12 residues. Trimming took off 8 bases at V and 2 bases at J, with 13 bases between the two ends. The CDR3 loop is CSFKTQPYEQYF. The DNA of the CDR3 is TGCAGCTTTAAGACACAACCCTACGAGCAGTACTTC.